Below are 15 T cell receptor beta chains sequenced from a single sample in a study of shared clonotypes between healthy human individuals. Assay used: immunoSEQ multiplex PCR; TCRdb lists only in-frame clones, some missing. The sample holds roughly 2.6 million clones, around nine tenths seen once. Specimen: naive CD4+ T cells sorted from blood. Subset defined: CD45RA+ positively selected. The source of these receptors is a young man in good health.

This chain links TRBV7-2 with TRBJ2-1; TRBD2 aligns across 8 bases. V lost 2 bases and J lost 8; bases outside the gene matches: 8. The length of the CDR3 is 15 residues. The germline V gene encodes CDR1 SGHTA and CDR2 FQGNSA. The chain's CDR3 is CASSLLGPGGHEQFF. The CDR3 DNA reads TGTGCCAGCAGCTTATTGGGGCCGGGGGGGCATGAGCAGTTCTTC.

The chain links TRBV7-6 to TRBJ2-5, with D maybe TRBD2 (6 bases). The germline CDR1 and CDR2 sequences are SGHVS and FNYEAQ. The length of the CDR3 is 17 residues. V gave up 3 bases and J gave up 5 bases, with 22 bases separating them. CDR3 region: CASSLQGAGASLETQYF. The CDR3 region has the DNA TGTGCCAGCAGCTTGCAGGGAGCGGGCGCCTCCCTGGAGACCCAGTACTTC.

In its sample, this clone was seen a few times. Different DNA sequences within this sample yield the same CDR3. The chain recombines TRBV6-1 with TRBJ1-2; D remains unclear. V lost 2 bases and J lost 8, with 12 bases in between. The CDR3 is made up of 13 amino acids. Germline V CDR1 and CDR2: MNHNS, SASEGT. The CDR3 protein is CASSERGLEGYTF. As DNA, the CDR3 is TGTGCCAGCAGTGAACGAGGGTTGGAAGGCTACACCTTC.

The chain links TRBV18 to TRBJ2-7; 8 bases are shared with TRBD1. Germline CDR1 reads KGHSH; CDR2 reads LQKENI. CDR3 length: 14 amino acids. V was pared by 5 bases and J by 7 bases, with 10 bases of the junction left unmatched. In DNA form, the CDR3 reads TGTGCCAGCTCAACAAGACAGGGGCAGGAGGAGCAGTACTTC. It is translated as CASSTRQGQEEQYF. Filled out from reference TRBV18 and TRBJ2-7, the complete variable domain reads NAGVMQNPRHLVRRRGQEARLRCSPMKGHSHVYWYRQLPEEGLKFMVYLQKENIIDESGMPKERFSAEFPKEGPSILRIQQVVRGDSAAYFCASSTRQGQEEQYFGPGTRLTVT.

The rearrangement uses TRBV7-9 and TRBJ2-2, with D maybe TRBD2 (7 bases). V lost 5 bases, J lost 3 bases, and 19 bases lay in between. Germline-derived CDR1 and CDR2 are SEHNR and FQNEAQ (reference sequence). The CDR3 extends over 17 amino acids. CDR3 loop: CASSLHGLGTYTGELFF. In nucleotides, the CDR3 is TGTGCCAGCAGCCTGCACGGACTAGGGACATACACCGGGGAGCTGTTTTTT.

The chain uses TRBV6-5 and TRBJ2-5; 7 bases agree with TRBD1. The J call may be wrong; the DNA end is better matched by TRBJ2-7. Germline values: CDR1 MNHEY, CDR2 SVGAGI. The CDR3 length is 16 residues. The CDR3 is CASSYSTGMGAYEQYF. CDR3 sequence (DNA): TGTGCCAGCAGTTACTCGACAGGGATGGGGGCCTACGAGCAGTACTTC.

V usage is TRBV5-6 and J usage is TRBJ2-5; D uncertain. The DNA end is more similar to TRBJ2-7, so the J call may be wrong. Germline CDR1 and CDR2: SGHDT and YYEEEE. This CDR3 contains 13 residues. The CDR3 bases are TGTGCCAGCAGCCCTGGGGTGTCCTACGAGCAGTACTTC. This codes for CASSPGVSYEQYF.

On this clone: Within the sample, other DNA sequences also encode this same CDR3. The genes are TRBV27 and TRBJ1-1; D remains unclear. In germline, CDR1 is MNHEY, CDR2 SMNVEV (reference sequence). This CDR3 spans 13 amino acids. V was shortened by 2 bases and J by 0 bases, with 4 bases between the two germline ends. The DNA for the CDR3 is TGTGCCAGCAGTTTAACCGTGAACACTGAAGCTTTCTTT. Encoded protein: CASSLTVNTEAFF.

This sequence joins TRBV6-6 and TRBJ2-7; a possible D gene is TRBD1 (8 bases). This CDR3 comprises 12 residues. Germline V gene sequence: CDR1 MNHNY, CDR2 SVGAGI (reference sequence). V lost 6 bases, J lost 7 bases, and 13 bases lay in between. The CDR3 sequence is CASRQGGGEQYF. The CDR3 DNA reads as TGTGCCAGCAGACAGGGGGGGGGAGAGCAGTACTTC.

The chain joins TRBV5-1 to TRBJ2-7, with 7 bases aligning to TRBD2. The CDR3 is 15 amino acids. Germline trimming cut 4 bases from V and 6 bases from J; bases unmatched to any gene: 13. Germline values: CDR1 SGHRS, CDR2 YFSETQ. CDR3 coding DNA: TGCGCCAGCAGCCCGGGGACTACGACCCCTCGCGAGCAGTACTTC. Amino acid sequence: CASSPGTTTPREQYF.

The chain carries TRBV5-8 and TRBJ2-7; TRBD2 is a possible D gene (5 bases). Germline CDR1 SGHTS, CDR2 YDEGEE. Trimming pared 3 bases from V and 4 bases from J, leaving 14 bases between. CDR3 length: 14 residues. The CDR3 DNA reads TGTGCCAGCAGCTCCGGACGGGGAGCGTACGAGCAGTACTTC. Its translation is CASSSGRGAYEQYF.

The chain is built from TRBV20-1 and TRBJ1-1; no firm D call. This CDR3 has 10 amino acids. The ends were cut back, 5 bases at V and 9 bases at J, with 10 bases in the middle. Germline CDR1 is DFQATT and CDR2 is SNEGSKA (reference sequence). The CDR3 sequence: CSAAEIKAFF. For the CDR3, the DNA is TGCAGTGCTGCGGAAATCAAAGCTTTCTTT.

The chain couples TRBV19 to TRBJ2-3, with 7 bases identical to TRBD2. V shed 6 bases, J shed 2 bases, and the junction held 5 bases outside the gene matches. The CDR3 is 14 amino acids. Germline CDR1 and CDR2: LNHDA and SQIVND (reference sequence). CDR3 coding DNA: TGTGCCAGTAGGCACCAGCGGGACACAGATACGCAGTATTTT. Amino acids: CASRHQRDTDTQYF. Full variable domain (remainder filled in from reference TRBV19 and TRBJ2-3): DGGITQSPKYLFRKEGQNVTLSCEQNLNHDAMYWYRQDPGQGLRLIYYSQIVNDFQKGDIAEGYSVSREKKESFPLTVTSAQKNPTAFYLCASRHQRDTDTQYFGPGTRLTVL.

The genes are TRBV5-4 and TRBJ1-1; the match to TRBD1 covers 7 bases. Trimming cost V 4 bases and J 7 bases; bases outside gene matches: 10. The CDR3 covers 14 residues. CDR1 is SGHNT, CDR2 YYREEE, per germline (reference sequence). The CDR3 bases are TGTGCCAGCAGCCGGGAGGGGGCGCCGGTTGAAGCTTTCTTT. It codes for CASSREGAPVEAFF. The whole variable domain, filled in from reference TRBV5-4 and TRBJ1-1, reads ETGVTQSPTHLIKTRGQQVTLRCSSQSGHNTVSWYQQALGQGPQFIFQYYREEENGRGNFPPRFSGLQFPNYSSELNVNALELDDSALYLCASSREGAPVEAFFGQGTRLTVV.

The chain links TRBV6-1 to TRBJ1-1; D call uncertain. The CDR3 has 13 amino acids. Germline V gives CDR1 MNHNS, CDR2 SASEGT. Trimming took 3 bases from V and 11 from J, leaving 16 bases between them. The CDR3 reads CASSDEIAVEAFF. DNA for the CDR3: TGTGCCAGCAGTGATGAAATAGCGGTGGAGGCTTTCTTT.